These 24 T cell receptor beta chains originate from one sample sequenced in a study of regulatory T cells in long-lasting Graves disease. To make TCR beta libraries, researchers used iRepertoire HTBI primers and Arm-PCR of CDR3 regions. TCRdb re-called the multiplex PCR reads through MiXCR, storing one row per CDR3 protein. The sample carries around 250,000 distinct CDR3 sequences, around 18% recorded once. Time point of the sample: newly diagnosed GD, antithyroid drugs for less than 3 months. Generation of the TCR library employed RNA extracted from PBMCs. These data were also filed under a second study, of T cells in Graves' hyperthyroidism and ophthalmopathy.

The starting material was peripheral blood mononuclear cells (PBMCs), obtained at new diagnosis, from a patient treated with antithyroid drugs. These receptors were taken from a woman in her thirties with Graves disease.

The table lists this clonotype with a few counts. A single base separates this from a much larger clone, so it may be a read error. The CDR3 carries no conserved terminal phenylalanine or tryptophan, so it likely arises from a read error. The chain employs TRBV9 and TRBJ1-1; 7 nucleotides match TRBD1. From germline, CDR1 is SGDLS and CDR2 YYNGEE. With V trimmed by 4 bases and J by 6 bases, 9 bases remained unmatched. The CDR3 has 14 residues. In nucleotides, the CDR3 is TGTGCCAGCAGCCCGCGACCGACAGGGTCTGAAGCTTTCCTT. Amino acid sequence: CASSPRPTGSEAFL.

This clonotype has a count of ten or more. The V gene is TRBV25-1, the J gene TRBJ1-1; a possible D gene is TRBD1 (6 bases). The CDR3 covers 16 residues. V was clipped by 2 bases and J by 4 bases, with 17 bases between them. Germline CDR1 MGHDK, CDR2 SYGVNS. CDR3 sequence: CASSERGTRGSTEAFF. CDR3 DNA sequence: TGTGCCAGCAGTGAACGGGGAACGAGGGGGAGCACTGAAGCTTTCTTT.

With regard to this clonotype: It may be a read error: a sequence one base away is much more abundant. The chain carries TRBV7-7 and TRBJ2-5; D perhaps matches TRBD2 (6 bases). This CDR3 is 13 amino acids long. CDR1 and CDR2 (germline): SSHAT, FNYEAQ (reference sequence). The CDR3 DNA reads TGTACTAGCAGCTCCGACGCGGCGGGGACCCAGTACTTC. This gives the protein CTSSSDAAGTQYF.

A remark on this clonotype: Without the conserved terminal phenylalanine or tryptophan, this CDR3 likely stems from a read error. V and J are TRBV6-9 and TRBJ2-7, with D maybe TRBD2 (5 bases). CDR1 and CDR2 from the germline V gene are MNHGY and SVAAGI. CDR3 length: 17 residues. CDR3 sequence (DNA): TGTGCCAGCAGTTACTCGAAACGCGGCAGCGGCGGGTACGGGCAGTACTCC. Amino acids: CASSYSKRGSGGYGQYS.

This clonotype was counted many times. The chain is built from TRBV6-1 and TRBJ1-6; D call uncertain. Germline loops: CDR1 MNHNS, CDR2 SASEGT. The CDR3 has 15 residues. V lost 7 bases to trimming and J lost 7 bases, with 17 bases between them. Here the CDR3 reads CASTWQEAPNSPLHF. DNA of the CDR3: TGTGCCAGCACCTGGCAGGAGGCCCCCAATTCACCCCTCCACTTT.

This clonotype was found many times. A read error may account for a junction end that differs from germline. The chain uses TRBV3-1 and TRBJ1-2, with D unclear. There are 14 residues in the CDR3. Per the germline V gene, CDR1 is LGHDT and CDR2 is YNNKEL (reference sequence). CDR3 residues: CASSQVFVEYGHTF. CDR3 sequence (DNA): TGTGCCAGCAGCCAAGTTTTCGTCGAGTATGGCCACACCTTC.

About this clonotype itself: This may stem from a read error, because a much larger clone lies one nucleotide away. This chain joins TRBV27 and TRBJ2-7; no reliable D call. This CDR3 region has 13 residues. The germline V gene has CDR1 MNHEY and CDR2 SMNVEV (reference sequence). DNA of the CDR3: TGTGCCGGCAGTTTCACTTTCAAGGACGAGCAGTACTTC. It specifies CAGSFTFKDEQYF.

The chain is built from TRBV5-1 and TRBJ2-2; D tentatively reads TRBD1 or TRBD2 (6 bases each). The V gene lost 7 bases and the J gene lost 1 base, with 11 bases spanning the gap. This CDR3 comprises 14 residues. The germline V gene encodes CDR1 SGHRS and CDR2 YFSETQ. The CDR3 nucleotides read TGCGCCAGCTTGGAGGGGGTGAACACCGGGGAGCTGTTTTTT. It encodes CASLEGVNTGELFF.

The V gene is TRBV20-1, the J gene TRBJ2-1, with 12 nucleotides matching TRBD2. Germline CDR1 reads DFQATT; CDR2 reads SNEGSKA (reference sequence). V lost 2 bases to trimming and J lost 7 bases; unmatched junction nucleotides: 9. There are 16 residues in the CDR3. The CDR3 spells CSARLAGGPVGNEQFF. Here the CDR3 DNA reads TGCAGTGCTAGACTAGCGGGAGGGCCGGTGGGGAATGAGCAGTTCTTC.

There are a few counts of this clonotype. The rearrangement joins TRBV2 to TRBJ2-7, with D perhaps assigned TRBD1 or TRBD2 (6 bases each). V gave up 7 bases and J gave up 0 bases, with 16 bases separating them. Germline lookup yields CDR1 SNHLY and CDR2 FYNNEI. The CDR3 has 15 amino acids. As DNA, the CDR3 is TGTGCCAGCACCCTAGGGGGGCGCGCCTCCTACGAGCAGTACTTC. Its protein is CASTLGGRASYEQYF.

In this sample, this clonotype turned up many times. CDR3 in DNA: TGTGCCAGCAGCGTAGGTGACAGGATCTACGAGCAGTACTTC. The encoded protein is CASSVGDRIYEQYF. This rearrangement joins TRBV9 to TRBJ2-7; D perhaps matches TRBD1 (6 bases). The CDR3 extends over 14 amino acids. Germline V CDR1 and CDR2: SGDLS, YYNGEE. Trimming removed 0 bases at V and 3 bases at J, with 10 bases between. Looking up the rest from reference TRBV9 and TRBJ2-7 gives the full variable domain: DSGVTQTPKHLITATGQRVTLRCSPRSGDLSVYWYQQSLDQGLQFLIQYYNGEERAKGNILERFSAQQFPDLHSELNLSSLELGDSALYFCASSVGDRIYEQYFGPGTRLTVT.

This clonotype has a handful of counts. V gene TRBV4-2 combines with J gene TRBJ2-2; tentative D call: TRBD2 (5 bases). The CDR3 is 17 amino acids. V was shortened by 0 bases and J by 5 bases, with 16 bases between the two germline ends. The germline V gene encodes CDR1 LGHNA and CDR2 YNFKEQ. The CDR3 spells CASSQDLAGFGTGELFF. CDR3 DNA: TGTGCCAGCAGCCAAGATCTAGCCGGTTTTGGGACCGGGGAGCTGTTTTTT.

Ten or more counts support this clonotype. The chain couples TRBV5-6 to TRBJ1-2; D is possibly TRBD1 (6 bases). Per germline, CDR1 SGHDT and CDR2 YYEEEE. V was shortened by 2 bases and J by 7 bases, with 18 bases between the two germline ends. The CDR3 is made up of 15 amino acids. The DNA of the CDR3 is TGTGCCAGCAGCTTTCTACGGGACACGCGAGGTGGCTACACCTTC. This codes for CASSFLRDTRGGYTF.

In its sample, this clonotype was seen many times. This CDR3 reads CSASPLAGGPFGTDTQYF. For the CDR3, the DNA is TGCAGTGCTAGCCCCCTAGCGGGGGGGCCTTTTGGCACAGATACGCAGTATTTT. The chain joins TRBV20-1 to TRBJ2-3, with TRBD2 identical over 12 bases. The CDR3 runs 18 residues. J was trimmed by 1 base and V by 3 bases; bases with no gene match: 11. CDR1 is DFQATT and CDR2 is SNEGSKA in the germline V gene (reference sequence).

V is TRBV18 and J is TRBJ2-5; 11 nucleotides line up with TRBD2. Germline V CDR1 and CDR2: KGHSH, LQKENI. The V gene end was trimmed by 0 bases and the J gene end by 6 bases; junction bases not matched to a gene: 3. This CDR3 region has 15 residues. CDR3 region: CASSPPTSGSQTQYF. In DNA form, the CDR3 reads TGTGCCAGCTCACCACCAACTAGCGGGAGTCAGACCCAGTACTTC.

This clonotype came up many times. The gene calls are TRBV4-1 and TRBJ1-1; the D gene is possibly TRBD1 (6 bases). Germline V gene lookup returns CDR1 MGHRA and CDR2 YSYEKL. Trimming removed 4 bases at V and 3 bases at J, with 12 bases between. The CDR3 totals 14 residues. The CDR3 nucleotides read TGCGCCAGCAGCCCTTGGGACACCCACACTGAAGCTTTCTTT. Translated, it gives CASSPWDTHTEAFF.

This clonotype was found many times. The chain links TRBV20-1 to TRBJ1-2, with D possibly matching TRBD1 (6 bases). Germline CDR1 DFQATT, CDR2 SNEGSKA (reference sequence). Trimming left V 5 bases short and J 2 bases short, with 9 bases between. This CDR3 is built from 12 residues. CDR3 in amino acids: CSAPGVNYGYTF. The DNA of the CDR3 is TGCAGTGCTCCAGGGGTGAACTATGGCTACACCTTC.

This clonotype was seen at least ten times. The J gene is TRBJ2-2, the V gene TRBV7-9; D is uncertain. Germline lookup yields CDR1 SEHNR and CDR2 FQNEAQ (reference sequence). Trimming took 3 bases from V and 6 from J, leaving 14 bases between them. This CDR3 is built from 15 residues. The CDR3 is CASSLGSTYSGELFF. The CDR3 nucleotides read TGTGCCAGCAGCTTGGGTTCCACGTACTCCGGGGAGCTGTTTTTT.

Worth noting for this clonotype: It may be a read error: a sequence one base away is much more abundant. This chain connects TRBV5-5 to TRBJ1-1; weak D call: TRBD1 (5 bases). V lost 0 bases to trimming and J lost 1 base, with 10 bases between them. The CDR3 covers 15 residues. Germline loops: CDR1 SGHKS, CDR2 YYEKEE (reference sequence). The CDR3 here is CASSLAGTQNTEAFF. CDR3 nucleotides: TGTGCCAGCAGCTTGGCCGGGACTCAGAACACTGAAGCTTTCTTT.

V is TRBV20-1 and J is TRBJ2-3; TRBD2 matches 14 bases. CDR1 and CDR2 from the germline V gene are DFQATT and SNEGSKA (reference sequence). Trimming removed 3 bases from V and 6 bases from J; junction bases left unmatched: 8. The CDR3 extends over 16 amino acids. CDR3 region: CSARGTGLAGADTQYF. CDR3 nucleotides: TGCAGTGCTAGGGGAACGGGACTAGCGGGGGCGGATACGCAGTATTTT.

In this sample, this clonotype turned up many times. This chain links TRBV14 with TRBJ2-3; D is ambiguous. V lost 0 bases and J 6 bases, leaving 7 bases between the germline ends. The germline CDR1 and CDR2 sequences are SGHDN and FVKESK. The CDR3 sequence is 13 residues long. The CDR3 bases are TGTGCCAGCAGCCAAGATCTGGGGGATACGCAGTATTTT. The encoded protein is CASSQDLGDTQYF.

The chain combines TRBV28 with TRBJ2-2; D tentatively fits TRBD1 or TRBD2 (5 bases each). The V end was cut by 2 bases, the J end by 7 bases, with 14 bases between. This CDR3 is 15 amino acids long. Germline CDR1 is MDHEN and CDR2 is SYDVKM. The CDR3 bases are TGTGCCAGCAGTTTACCCGGGGCTACTTACGGGGAGCTGTTTTTT. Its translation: CASSLPGATYGELFF.

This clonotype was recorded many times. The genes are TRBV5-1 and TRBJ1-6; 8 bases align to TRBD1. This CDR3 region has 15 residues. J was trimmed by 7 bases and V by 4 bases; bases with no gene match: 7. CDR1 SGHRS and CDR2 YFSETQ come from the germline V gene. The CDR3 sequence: CASSNRDRRNSPLHF. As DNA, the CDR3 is TGCGCCAGCAGCAACCGGGACAGGAGGAATTCACCCCTCCACTTT. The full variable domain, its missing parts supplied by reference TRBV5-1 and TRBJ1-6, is KAGVTQTPRYLIKTRGQQVTLSCSPISGHRSVSWYQQTPGQGLQFLFEYFSETQRNKGNFPGRFSGRQFSNSRSEMNVSTLELGDSALYLCASSNRDRRNSPLHFGNGTRLTVT.

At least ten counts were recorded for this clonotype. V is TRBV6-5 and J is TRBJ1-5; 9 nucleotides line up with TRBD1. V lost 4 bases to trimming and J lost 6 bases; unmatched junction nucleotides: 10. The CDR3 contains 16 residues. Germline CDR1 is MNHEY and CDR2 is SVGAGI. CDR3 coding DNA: TGTGCCAGCAGTTTCTCCCTCCGGGACAGGGCTCAGCCCCAGCATTTT. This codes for CASSFSLRDRAQPQHF.